This TCR beta chain was found in a study of T cells in Graves' hyperthyroidism and ophthalmopathy. Disease lasting under 3 months, a NOSPECS grade of at least 4, and a Clinical Activity Score of at least 3 were features of the ophthalmopathy patients. The diagnoses drew upon clinical symptoms, serum thyroxine and TRAb, thyroid ultrasound and orbital computed tomography. This sample holds PBMCs from roughly 10 ml fresh peripheral blood. RNA transcripts provided the source from which TCR beta CDR3 regions were amplified. HTBI primers were the set used in a first-round RT-PCR of the TCR CDR3. TCRdb reprocessed the multiplex PCR reads with MiXCR, giving one entry per CDR3 protein. The repertoire holds about 300,000 distinct CDR3 sequences, with around 20% as singletons. Notes on the study in general: The model predicted ophthalmopathy a median roughly 6.5 months before onset.

CDR3 length equals 13 residues. The germline V and J ends were trimmed by 3 bases and 7 bases, with 13 bases remaining between them. Germline values: CDR1 SGHRS, CDR2 YFSETQ. This clonotype was seen more than once but under ten times. Its specificity is not known. Sequencing used blood. The chain combines TRBV5-1 with TRBJ1-2; possible D gene TRBD1, 5 bases. The TCR comes from a man aged 50 to 59 with Graves' ophthalmopathy. The CDR3 region is CASSWDGTAGYTF. DNA of the CDR3: TGCGCCAGCAGCTGGGACGGGACGGCTGGCTACACCTTC.